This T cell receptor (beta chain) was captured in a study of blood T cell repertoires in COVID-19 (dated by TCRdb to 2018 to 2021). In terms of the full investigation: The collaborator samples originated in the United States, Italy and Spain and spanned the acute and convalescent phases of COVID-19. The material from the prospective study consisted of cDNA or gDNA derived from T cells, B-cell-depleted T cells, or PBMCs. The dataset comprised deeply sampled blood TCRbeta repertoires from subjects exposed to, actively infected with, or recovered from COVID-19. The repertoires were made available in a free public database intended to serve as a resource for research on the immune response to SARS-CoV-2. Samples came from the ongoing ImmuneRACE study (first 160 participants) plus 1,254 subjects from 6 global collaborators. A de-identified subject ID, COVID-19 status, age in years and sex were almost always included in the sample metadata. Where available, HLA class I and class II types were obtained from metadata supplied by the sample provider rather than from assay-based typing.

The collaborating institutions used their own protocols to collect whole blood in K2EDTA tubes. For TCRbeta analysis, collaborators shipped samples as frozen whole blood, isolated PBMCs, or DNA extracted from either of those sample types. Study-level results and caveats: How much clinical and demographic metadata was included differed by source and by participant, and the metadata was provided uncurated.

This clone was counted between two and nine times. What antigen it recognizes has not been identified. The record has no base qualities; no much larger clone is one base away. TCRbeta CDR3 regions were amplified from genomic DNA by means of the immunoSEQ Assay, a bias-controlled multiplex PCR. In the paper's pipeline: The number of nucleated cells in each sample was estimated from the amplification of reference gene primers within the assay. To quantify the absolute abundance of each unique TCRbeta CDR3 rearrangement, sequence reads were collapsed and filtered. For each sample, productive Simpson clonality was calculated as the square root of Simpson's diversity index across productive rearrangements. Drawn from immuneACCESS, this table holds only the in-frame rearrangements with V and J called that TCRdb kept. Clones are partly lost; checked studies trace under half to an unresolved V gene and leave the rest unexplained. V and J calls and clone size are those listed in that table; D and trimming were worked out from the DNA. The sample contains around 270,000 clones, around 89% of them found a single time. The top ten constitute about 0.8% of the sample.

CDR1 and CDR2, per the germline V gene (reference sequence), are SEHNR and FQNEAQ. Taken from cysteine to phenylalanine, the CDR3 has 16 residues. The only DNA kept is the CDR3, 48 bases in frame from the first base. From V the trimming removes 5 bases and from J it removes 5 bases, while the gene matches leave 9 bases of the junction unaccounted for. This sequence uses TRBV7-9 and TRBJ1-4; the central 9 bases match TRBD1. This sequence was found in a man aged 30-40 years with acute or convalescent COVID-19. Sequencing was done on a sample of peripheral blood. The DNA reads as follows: TGTGCCAGCAGCCCCAAGCCGGGACAGGGCAATGAAAAACTGTTTTTT. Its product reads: CASSPKPGQGNEKLFF.